This is a list of T cell receptor beta chains from one sample in a study of T cells in Graves' hyperthyroidism and ophthalmopathy. From the multiplex PCR reads, TCRdb called clonotypes with MiXCR, one entry per CDR3 protein. This sample has 700,000 or so distinct CDR3 sequences, with around 15% found just once. Sequencing used blood. Every receptor here comes from a man aged 18 to 35 with Graves' hyperthyroidism. Each CDR3 is given with its conserved first and last residue. The order of the fields is D gene, V gene, clone size, J gene, CDR3 DNA, CDR3 protein. D genes are given only for firm matches. For some rows the clone size is stated as once, few or many, or as a class when expanded; others skip it.

NA,TRBV20-1,many,TRBJ2-3,TGCAGTGCTAGAGATTTGGACGGCGGCGGGGATACGCAGTATTTT,CSARDLDGGGDTQYF
NA,TRBV7-9,NA,TRBJ2-3,TGTGCCAGCAGCTTTGCGCCCGGCACAGATACGCAGTATTTT,CASSFAPGTDTQYF
NA,TRBV10-3,many,TRBJ2-1,TGTGCTTCCCTTGGGGGCAATGAGCAGTTCTTC,CASLGGNEQFF
NA,TRBV28,many,TRBJ2-7,TGTGCCAGCAGTTTCAATAGCTTGGGCGGACCCTCCTACGAGCAGTACTTC,CASSFNSLGGPSYEQYF
TRBD2,TRBV28,many,TRBJ2-1,TGTGCCAGCAGTCCGAATTGGGGGGGATCACGTAATGAGCAGTTCTTC,CASSPNWGGSRNEQFF
NA,TRBV7-9,few,TRBJ2-2,TGTGCCAGCAGCATTTCCGGGACTCGCACCGGGGAGCTGTTTTTT,CASSISGTRTGELFF
NA,TRBV10-3,few,TRBJ2-6,TGTGCCATCAGTGTAGGCAGCTCTGGGGCCAACGTCCTGACTTTC,CAISVGSSGANVLTF
NA,TRBV20-1,NA,TRBJ1-6,TGCAGTGCTAGGGGGGACTATAATTCACCCCTCCACTTT,CSARGDYNSPLHF
TRBD1,TRBV18,many,TRBJ2-2,TGTGCCAGCTCACCGACAGGGTCCAACACCGGGGAGCTGTTTTTT,CASSPTGSNTGELFF
TRBD2,TRBV20-1,many,TRBJ2-7,TGCAGTGCTGGCCTACTAGCGGGAGGGCCTTACGAGCAGTACTTC,CSAGLLAGGPYEQYF
NA,TRBV7-9,NA,TRBJ2-1,TGTGCCAGCAGCCCCGCGGCACCGCGGAGGAATGAGCAGTTCTTC,CASSPAAPRRNEQFF
TRBD2,TRBV11-2,many,TRBJ2-2,TGTGCCAGCAGCTCAGGACTAGGCGGTAGCGGGGAGCTGTTTTTT,CASSSGLGGSGELFF
NA,TRBV5-1,NA,TRBJ2-5,TGCGCCAGCAGGAGGAGTTCCCAAGAGACCCAGTACTTC,CASRRSSQETQYF
NA,TRBV28,many,TRBJ2-6,TGTGCCAGCAGTAGAGGAGGGGGGCGCACTGGGGCCAACGTCCTGACTTTC,CASSRGGGRTGANVLTF
TRBD1,TRBV28,many,TRBJ1-5,TGTGCCAGCAGCTTTCGGACAGGGAGCAATCAGCCCCAGCATTTT,CASSFRTGSNQPQHF
TRBD2,TRBV10-1,NA,TRBJ2-3,TGCGCCAGCAGTGATTCTAGCGGGAGGGCCAGCGATACGCAGTATTTT,CASSDSSGRASDTQYF
TRBD2,TRBV27,many,TRBJ2-1,TGTGCCAGCAGGCCCCCAGCGGGAGTATTGGGAAATGAGCAGTTCTTC,CASRPPAGVLGNEQFF
NA,TRBV20-1,many,TRBJ1-2,TGCAGTGCTAGAGACAGGGCCTATGGCTACACCTTC,CSARDRAYGYTF
TRBD2,TRBV11-1,few,TRBJ2-3,TGTGCCAGCAGCTTAATCGGGAGGGTGACAGATACGCAGTATTTT,CASSLIGRVTDTQYF
NA,TRBV20-1,once,TRBJ1-1,TGCAGTGCTAGAGCCTCACCCGACACTGAAGCTTTCTTT,CSARASPDTEAFF
NA,TRBV12-3/TRBV12-4,NA,TRBJ2-4,TGTGCCAGCAGCCTAACAGGGAGGGACAAAAACATTCAGTACTTC,CASSLTGRDKNIQYF
NA,TRBV10-3,NA,TRBJ2-5,TGTGCCATCAGACCGGCCTCCCCCGGAGAGACCCAGTACTTC,CAIRPASPGETQYF
NA,TRBV2,many,TRBJ2-7,TGTGCCAGCAGTGACTTTAGCGGCCTCTCCTACGAGCAGTACTTC,CASSDFSGLSYEQYF
NA,TRBV7-3,NA,TRBJ2-5,TGTGCCAGCAGGGCGACTATCGGCTCCCAAGAGACCCAGTACTTC,CASRATIGSQETQYF
TRBD1,TRBV28,few,TRBJ2-7,TGTGCCAGCAGGCAGCCGGGACAGGGGGCGTACGAGCAGTACTTC,CASRQPGQGAYEQYF
NA,TRBV6-1,NA,TRBJ1-1,TGTGCCAGCAAGACAGTGGGGGTCACTGAAGCTTTCTTT,CASKTVGVTEAFF
NA,TRBV12-3/TRBV12-4,many,TRBJ2-7,TGTGCCAGCAGTTTGCTAGGAATCGAGCAGTACTTC,CASSLLGIEQYF
NA,TRBV29-1,NA,TRBJ2-1,TGCAGCGTTAGAAAAGACTACAATGAGCAGTTCTTC,CSVRKDYNEQFF
TRBD1,TRBV20-1,few,TRBJ2-7,TGCAGTGCTAGGGCACAGGGGCCGAGCTCCTACGAGCAGTACTTC,CSARAQGPSSYEQYF
TRBD2,TRBV7-6,NA,TRBJ2-1,TGTGCCAGCAGCGTGACTAGCTCCCACTACAATGAGCAGTTCTTC,CASSVTSSHYNEQFF
TRBD1,TRBV28,many,TRBJ1-1,TGTGCCAGCAGTTCGGGACAGGCCGGGAGGGCTTTCTTT,CASSSGQAGRAFF
NA,TRBV20-1,few,TRBJ1-2,TGCAGTGCTAGGCCGTTCCCCAGGGGTGGCTACACCTTC,CSARPFPRGGYTF
NA,TRBV2,NA,TRBJ2-1,TGTGCCAGCAGTGAAGAAGCACAGAGCTCCTACAATGAGCAGTTCTTC,CASSEEAQSSYNEQFF
NA,TRBV18,NA,TRBJ2-2,TGTGCCAGCTCACCAGAAGGGGTGACCGGGGAGCTGTTTTTT,CASSPEGVTGELFF
NA,TRBV6-1,many,TRBJ1-1,TGTGCCAGCGGCGATCCTACACTCGGGGACACTGAAGCTTTCTTT,CASGDPTLGDTEAFF
NA,TRBV28,many,TRBJ1-1,TGTGCCAGCAGTCGGCGGGCGGGTTCTGAAGCTTTCTTT,CASSRRAGSEAFF
TRBD2,TRBV11-3,many,TRBJ2-7,TGTGCCAGCAGCTCCTACCCCGTGCTAGCGGGAGGTTCCTACGAGCAGTACTTC,CASSSYPVLAGGSYEQYF
TRBD1,TRBV3-1,few,TRBJ1-5,TGTGCCAGCAGCCTACCGGGACAGGGGGCCTTTTATCAGCCCCAGCATTTT,CASSLPGQGAFYQPQHF
TRBD2,TRBV11-2,many,TRBJ2-7,TGTGCCAGCAGCCGGAGCGGGAGGGCCGACGAGCAGTACTTC,CASSRSGRADEQYF
TRBD2,TRBV15,NA,TRBJ2-4,TGTGCCACCAGCAGAGATCCGGCGGGAGCCGAGCGGAACATTCAGTACTTC,CATSRDPAGAERNIQYF
TRBD1,TRBV30,NA,TRBJ1-4,TGTGCCTGGCTACCCGGGACAGGGAATGAAAAACTGTTTTTT,CAWLPGTGNEKLFF
TRBD1,TRBV20-1,NA,TRBJ2-2,TGCAGTGCTAGCGTAGGGGACAGTTTTACCGGGGAGCTGTTTTTT,CSASVGDSFTGELFF
NA,TRBV15,NA,TRBJ2-1,TGTGCCACCAGCAGAGATATAGGGCCGGAGGATGAGCAGTTCTTC,CATSRDIGPEDEQFF
TRBD1,TRBV6-4,once,TRBJ1-5,TGTGCCAGCAGTGGCACAGGGGAGGACGTAGCCGATCAGCCCCAGCATTTT,CASSGTGEDVADQPQHF
NA,TRBV28,many,TRBJ2-3,TGTGCCAGTGTGTCCGGGGGGCAGGGAGATACGCAGTATTTT,CASVSGGQGDTQYF
TRBD1,TRBV27,many,TRBJ2-1,TGTGCCAGCAGTCCAACAGGGGCCCTCAATGAGCAGTTCTTC,CASSPTGALNEQFF